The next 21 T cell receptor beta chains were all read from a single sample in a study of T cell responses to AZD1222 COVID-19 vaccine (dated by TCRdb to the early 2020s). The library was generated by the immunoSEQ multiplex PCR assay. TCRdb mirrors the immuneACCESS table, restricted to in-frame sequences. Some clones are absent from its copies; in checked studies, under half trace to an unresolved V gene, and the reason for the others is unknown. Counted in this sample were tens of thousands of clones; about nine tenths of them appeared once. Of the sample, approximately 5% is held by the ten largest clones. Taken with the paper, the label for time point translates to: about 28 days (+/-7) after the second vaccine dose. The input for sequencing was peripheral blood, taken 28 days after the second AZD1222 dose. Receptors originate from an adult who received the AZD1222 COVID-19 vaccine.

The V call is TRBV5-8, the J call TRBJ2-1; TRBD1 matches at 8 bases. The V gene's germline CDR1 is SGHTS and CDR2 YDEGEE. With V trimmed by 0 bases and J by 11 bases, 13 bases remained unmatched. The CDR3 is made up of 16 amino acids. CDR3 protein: CASSLGIGTGTSQQFF. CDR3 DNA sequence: TGTGCCAGCAGCTTGGGAATCGGGACAGGAACATCGCAGCAGTTCTTC.

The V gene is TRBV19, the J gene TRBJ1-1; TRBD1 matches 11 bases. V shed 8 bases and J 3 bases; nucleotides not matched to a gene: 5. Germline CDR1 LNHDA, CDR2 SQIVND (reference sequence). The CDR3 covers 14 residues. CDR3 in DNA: TGTGCCAGTCTGGACAGGGGGCCGGACACTGAAGCTTTCTTT. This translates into CASLDRGPDTEAFF. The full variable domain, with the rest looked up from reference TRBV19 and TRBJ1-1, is DGGITQSPKYLFRKEGQNVTLSCEQNLNHDAMYWYRQDPGQGLRLIYYSQIVNDFQKGDIAEGYSVSREKKESFPLTVTSAQKNPTAFYLCASLDRGPDTEAFFGQGTRLTVV.

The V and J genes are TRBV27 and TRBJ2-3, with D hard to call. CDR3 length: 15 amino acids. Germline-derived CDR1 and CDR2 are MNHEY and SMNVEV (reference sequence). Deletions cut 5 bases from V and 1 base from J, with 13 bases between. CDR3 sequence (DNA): TGTGCCAGCAGTCCCCACAGAGACCGCACAGATACGCAGTATTTT. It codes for CASSPHRDRTDTQYF.

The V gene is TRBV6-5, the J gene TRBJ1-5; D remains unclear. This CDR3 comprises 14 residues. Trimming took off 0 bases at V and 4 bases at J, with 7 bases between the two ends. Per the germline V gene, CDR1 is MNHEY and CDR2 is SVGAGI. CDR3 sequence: CASSYSISNQPQHF. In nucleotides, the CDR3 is TGTGCCAGCAGTTACTCTATTAGTAATCAGCCCCAGCATTTT.

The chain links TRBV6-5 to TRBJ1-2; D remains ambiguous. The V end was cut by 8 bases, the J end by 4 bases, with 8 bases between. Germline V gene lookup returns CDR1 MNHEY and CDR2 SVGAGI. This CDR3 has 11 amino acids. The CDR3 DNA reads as TGTGCCAGCGGCAGTGCCTATGGCTACACCTTC. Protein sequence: CASGSAYGYTF.

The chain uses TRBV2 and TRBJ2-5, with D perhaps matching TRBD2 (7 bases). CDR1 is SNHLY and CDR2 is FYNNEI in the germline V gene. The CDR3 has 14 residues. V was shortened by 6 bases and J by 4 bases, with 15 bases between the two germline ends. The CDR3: CASREERGAETQYF. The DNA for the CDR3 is TGTGCCAGCAGGGAGGAACGGGGGGCAGAGACCCAGTACTTC.

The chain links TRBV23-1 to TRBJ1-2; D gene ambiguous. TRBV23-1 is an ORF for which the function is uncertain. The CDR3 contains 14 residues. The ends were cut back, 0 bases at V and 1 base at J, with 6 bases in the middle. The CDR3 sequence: CASSQSEGNYGYTF. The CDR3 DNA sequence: TGCGCCAGCAGTCAATCAGAGGGTAACTATGGCTACACCTTC.

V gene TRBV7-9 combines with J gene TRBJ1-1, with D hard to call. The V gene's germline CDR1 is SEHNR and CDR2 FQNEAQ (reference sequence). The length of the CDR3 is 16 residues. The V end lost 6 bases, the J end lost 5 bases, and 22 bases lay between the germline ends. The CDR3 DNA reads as TGTGCCAGCAGTCTCCCCGTTGTACACTCCCGAACTGAAGCTTTCTTT. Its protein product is CASSLPVVHSRTEAFF. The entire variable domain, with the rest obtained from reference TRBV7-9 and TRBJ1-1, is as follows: DTGVSQNPRHKITKRGQNVTFRCDPISEHNRLYWYRQTLGQGPEFLTYFQNEAQLEKSRLLSDRFSAERPKGSFSTLEIQRTEQGDSAMYLCASSLPVVHSRTEAFFGQGTRLTVV.

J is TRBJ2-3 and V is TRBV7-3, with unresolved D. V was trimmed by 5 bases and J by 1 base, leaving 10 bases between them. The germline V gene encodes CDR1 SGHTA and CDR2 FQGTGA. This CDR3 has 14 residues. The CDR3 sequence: CASSPMVGTDTQYF. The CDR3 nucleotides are TGTGCCAGCAGCCCGATGGTGGGCACAGATACGCAGTATTTT.

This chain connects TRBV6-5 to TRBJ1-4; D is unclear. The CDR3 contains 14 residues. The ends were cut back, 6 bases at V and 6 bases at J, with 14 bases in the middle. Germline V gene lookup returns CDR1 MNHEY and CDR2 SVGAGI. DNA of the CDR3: TGTGCCAGCAGAAAATCCCCGAGGGATGAAAAACTGTTTTTT. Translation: CASRKSPRDEKLFF.

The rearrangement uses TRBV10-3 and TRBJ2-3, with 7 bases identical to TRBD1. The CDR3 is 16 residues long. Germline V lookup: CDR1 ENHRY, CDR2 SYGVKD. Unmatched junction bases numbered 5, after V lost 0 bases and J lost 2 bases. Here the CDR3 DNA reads TGTGCCATCAGTGAGTCGGGGACAGTCCCCACAGATACGCAGTATTTT. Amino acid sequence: CAISESGTVPTDTQYF.

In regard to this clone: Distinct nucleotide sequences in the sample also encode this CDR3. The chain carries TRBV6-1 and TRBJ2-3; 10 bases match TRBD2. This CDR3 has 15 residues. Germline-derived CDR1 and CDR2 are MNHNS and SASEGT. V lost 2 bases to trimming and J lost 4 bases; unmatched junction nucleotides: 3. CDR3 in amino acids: CASSELAGGPDTQYF. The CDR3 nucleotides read TGTGCCAGCAGTGAATTAGCGGGGGGCCCAGATACGCAGTATTTT.

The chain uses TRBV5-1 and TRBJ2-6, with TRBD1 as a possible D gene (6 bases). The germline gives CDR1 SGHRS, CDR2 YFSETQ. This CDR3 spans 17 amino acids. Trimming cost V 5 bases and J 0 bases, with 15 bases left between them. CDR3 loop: CASSPLGQGSGANVLTF. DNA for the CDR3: TGCGCCAGCAGTCCCCTGGGACAAGGCTCTGGGGCCAACGTCCTGACTTTC.

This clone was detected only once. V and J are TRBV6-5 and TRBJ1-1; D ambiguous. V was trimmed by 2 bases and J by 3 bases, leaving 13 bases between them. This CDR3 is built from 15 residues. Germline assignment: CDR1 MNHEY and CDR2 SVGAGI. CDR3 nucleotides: TGTGCCAGCAGTTACGCCGGACCCATGGACACTGAAGCTTTCTTT. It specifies CASSYAGPMDTEAFF.

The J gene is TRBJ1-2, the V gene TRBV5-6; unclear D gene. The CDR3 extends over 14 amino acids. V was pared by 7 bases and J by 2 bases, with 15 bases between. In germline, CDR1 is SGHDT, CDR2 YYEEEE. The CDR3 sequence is CASLERGKNYGYTF. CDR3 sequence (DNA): TGTGCCAGCCTCGAGAGAGGGAAAAACTATGGCTACACCTTC.

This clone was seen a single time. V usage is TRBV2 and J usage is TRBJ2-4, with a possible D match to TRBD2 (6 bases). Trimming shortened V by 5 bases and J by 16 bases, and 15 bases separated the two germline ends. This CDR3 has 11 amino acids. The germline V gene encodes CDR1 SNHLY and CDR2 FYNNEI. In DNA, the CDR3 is TGTGCCAGCAGTTATGACTTGGAGGGATACTTC. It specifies CASSYDLEGYF.

As DNA, the CDR3 is TGTGCCAGCAGCTTAGTGAGTCCCCGAGATTCGCTCCACTTT. It encodes CASSLVSPRDSLHF. This chain links TRBV11-2 with TRBJ1-6; D not resolved. This CDR3 spans 14 amino acids. In germline, CDR1 is SGHAT, CDR2 FQNNGV. Trimming cost V 1 base and J 16 bases, with 17 bases left between them.

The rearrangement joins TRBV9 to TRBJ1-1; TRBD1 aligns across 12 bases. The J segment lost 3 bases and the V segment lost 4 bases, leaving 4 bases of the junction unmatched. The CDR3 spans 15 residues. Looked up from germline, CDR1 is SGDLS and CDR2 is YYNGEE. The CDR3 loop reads CASSFGTGGYTEAFF. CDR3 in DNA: TGTGCCAGCAGCTTTGGGACAGGGGGCTACACTGAAGCTTTCTTT.

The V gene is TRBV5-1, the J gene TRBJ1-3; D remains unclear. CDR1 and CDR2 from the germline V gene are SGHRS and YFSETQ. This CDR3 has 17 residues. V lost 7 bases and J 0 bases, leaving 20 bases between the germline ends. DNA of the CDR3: TGCGCCAGCCGGCAAACGCTACGGAACCGCTCTGGAAACACCATATATTTT. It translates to CASRQTLRNRSGNTIYF.

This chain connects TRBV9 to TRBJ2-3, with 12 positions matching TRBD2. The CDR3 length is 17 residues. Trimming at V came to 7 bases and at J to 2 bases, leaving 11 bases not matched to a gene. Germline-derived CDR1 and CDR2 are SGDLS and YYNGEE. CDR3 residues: CASRPPGLAGFTDTQYF. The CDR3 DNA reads TGTGCCAGCCGACCCCCTGGACTAGCGGGGTTCACAGATACGCAGTATTTT.

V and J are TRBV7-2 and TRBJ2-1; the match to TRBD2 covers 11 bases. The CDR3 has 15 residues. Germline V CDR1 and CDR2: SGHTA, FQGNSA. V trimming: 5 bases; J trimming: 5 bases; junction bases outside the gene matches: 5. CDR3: CASSGTSGGHNEQFF. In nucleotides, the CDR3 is TGTGCCAGCAGCGGTACTAGCGGGGGTCACAATGAGCAGTTCTTC.